Below, one TCR beta chain is given with its context. The antigen is undetermined. J lost 4 bases, V lost 2 bases, and 3 bases had no gene match. Per germline, CDR1 LGHDT and CDR2 YNNKEL (reference sequence). The CDR3 totals 15 residues. Profiled with immunoSEQ multiplex PCR; TCRdb holds only in-frame clones, not every one. The table lists some 130,000 clones, roughly 90% of them singletons. The sample is drawn from a study of T cell responses to AZD1222 COVID-19 vaccine. Overall study results and limits: Following two doses of AZD1222, Spike-specific TCR breadth and depth rose. Just a handful of AZD1222 recipients were seropositive at baseline. A reported finding is that nearly half of spike-specific TCRs target unmutated variant regions.

The clonotype was recovered from an adult in good health. The gene calls are TRBV3-1 (or the pseudogene TRBV3-2) and TRBJ2-1; TRBD2 matches at 9 bases. The sequencing used peripheral blood, collected on day 0 of AZD1222 vaccination. CDR3 region: CASSQKRGDYNEQFF. The CDR3 region has the DNA TGTGCCAGCAGCCAAAAGCGGGGGGATTACAATGAGCAGTTCTTC.